The clone carrying this T cell receptor beta chain was seen a handful of times. Its antigen is as yet unknown. From around 0.5 ug of total RNA, TCR beta-specific cDNA was reverse-transcribed using a constant-region primer. What produced the TCR beta libraries was three nested multiplex PCR rounds using slightly modified ARM-PCR. The two initial PCR rounds, nine to eleven cycles each, used TRBV1-TRBV30 forward and C-beta reverse primers. A single record per CDR3 protein comes from TCRdb applying MiXCR to the multiplex PCR reads. The sample lists 40,000 to 55,000 distinct CDR3 sequences; over 75% were seen once. Unsorted bulk tissue (roughly 18-32 mg) underwent RNA and DNA co-extraction. Samples were taken from five separate regions of every tumor. The CDR3 has 15 amino acids. In germline, CDR1 is SNHLY, CDR2 FYNNEI. These data are taken from a study of tumor-infiltrating lymphocytes in primary liver carcinoma.

Regarding the study as a whole: It was tumor-adjacent and tumor-blood pairs that overlapped less than tumor region pairs did. Relative to blood, tumors carried a significantly larger fraction of the repertoire in their top 250 clones (p = 0.039).

This receptor was obtained from a man between 40 and 49 years old with primary liver carcinoma and hepatitis B virus infection. The chain couples TRBV2 to TRBJ2-2; tentatively, D is TRBD1 (5 bases). The sequenced sample was liver tumor tissue from sampling region 5. Subset reported: tumor region T5, tumor centre. Here the CDR3 DNA reads TGTGTCAGTAGCCCGACAGTCTCGAACACCGGGGAGCTGTTTTTT. Amino acids: CVSSPTVSNTGELFF.